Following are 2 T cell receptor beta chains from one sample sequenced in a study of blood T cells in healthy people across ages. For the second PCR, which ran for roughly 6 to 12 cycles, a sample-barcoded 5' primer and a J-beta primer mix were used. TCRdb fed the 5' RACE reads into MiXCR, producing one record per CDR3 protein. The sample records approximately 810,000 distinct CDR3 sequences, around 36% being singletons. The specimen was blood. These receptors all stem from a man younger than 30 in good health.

As DNA, the CDR3 is TGTGCCAGCCGAGAACATGACTTCTCTGGAAACACCATATATTTT. Its protein is CASREHDFSGNTIYF. The chain couples TRBV12-3 or TRBV12-4 to TRBJ1-3; unclear D gene. V was clipped by 8 bases and J by 0 bases, with 14 bases between them. This CDR3 has 15 residues.

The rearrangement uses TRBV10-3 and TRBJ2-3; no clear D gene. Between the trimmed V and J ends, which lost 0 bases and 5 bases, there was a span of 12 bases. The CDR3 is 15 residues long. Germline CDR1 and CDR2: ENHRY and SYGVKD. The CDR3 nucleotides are TGTGCCATCAGTGAGTCCCCCTTGACGGGAGATACGCAGTATTTT. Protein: CAISESPLTGDTQYF.